What follows is one TCR beta chain and its context. This sample was included in a study of blood T cell repertoires in COVID-19. Turning to the study itself: Samples taken during acute and convalescent COVID-19 were collected in the United States, Italy and Spain. T cells, B-cell-depleted T cells, or PBMCs provided the cDNA or gDNA that served as material.

V lost 5 bases, J lost 5 bases, and 8 bases stayed unmatched. The germline gives CDR1 SGHTA, CDR2 FQGNSA. The CDR3 runs 15 residues. Clones were read by immunoSEQ multiplex PCR, and TCRdb kept only the in-frame ones, dropping some. The sample yields some 56,000 clones, more than 70% seen once. The source is a man between 60 and 75 years old with acute or convalescent COVID-19. The rearrangement joins TRBV7-2 to TRBJ2-5; 10 bases align to TRBD2. The sample was peripheral blood. The CDR3 spells CASSPRTSGGETQYF. Here the CDR3 DNA reads TGTGCCAGCAGCCCTCGGACTAGCGGCGGGGAGACCCAGTACTTC.